One and the same sample provided the 18 T cell receptor beta chains below, sequenced in a study of molecular identifiers for immune sequencing clone quantification. TCRdb independently ran MiXCR on the PCR reads; one entry per CDR3 protein. Of roughly 320,000 distinct CDR3 sequences in the sample, about a fifth were seen once. The sample consisted of naive CD8+ T cells from blood, with Jurkat cell RNA spiked in. Described subset: FACS-sorted CD8+CD4-CCR7+CD45RA+ naive T cells. The receptors come from a human donor in good health. Some libraries in this study had Jurkat cell RNA spiked in.

This clonotype was seen only a few times. The rearrangement links TRBV4-3 to TRBJ2-6, with unresolved D. Trimming removed 0 bases at V and 5 bases at J, with 14 bases between. In germline, CDR1 is LGHNA, CDR2 YSLEER. This CDR3 is 17 amino acids long. DNA for the CDR3: TGCGCCAGCAGCCAAGATACGAGTTTGGGCCGGGCCAACGTCCTGACTTTC. Translated, it gives CASSQDTSLGRANVLTF.

A note on this clonotype: This may be a read error, as it is one base from a much larger clone. The chain carries TRBV5-3 and TRBJ2-3; 8 bases map to TRBD2. TRBV5-3 is designated an ORF whose function remains uncertain. The CDR3 length is 16 residues. The CDR3 sequence: CASSSALGRAGDTQYF. As DNA, the CDR3 is TGTGCCAGCAGCTCGGCCCTCGGGAGGGCCGGGGATACGCAGTATTTT.

As concerns this clonotype: A much larger clone lies one base from this, so it may be a read error. The V gene is TRBV6-2 or TRBV6-3, the J gene TRBJ2-3; TRBD2 matches 7 bases. This CDR3 spans 14 amino acids. Looked up from germline, CDR1 is MNHEY and CDR2 is SVGEGT. The junction had 7 bases not matched to a gene; V was cut back by 8 bases and J by 2 bases. CDR3 in DNA: TGTGCCAGCTGGGCTAGCGGACTCACAGATACGCAGTATTTT. Amino acid sequence: CASWASGLTDTQYF.

A remark on this clonotype: A much larger clone is a single base away; this may be a read error. The rearrangement joins TRBV4-2 to TRBJ2-4; D perhaps matches TRBD2 (5 bases). This CDR3 is built from 13 residues. Germline CDR1 LGHNA, CDR2 YNFKEQ. Trimming stripped 0 bases from V and 15 bases from J, with 15 bases between. The DNA for the CDR3 is TGTGCCAGCAGCCAAGATAGAGCGGAGGATCTGTACTTC. Translating gives CASSQDRAEDLYF.

This clonotype was observed many times. This rearrangement joins TRBV6-2 or TRBV6-3 to TRBJ1-1, with a tentative D call TRBD1 (5 bases). CDR1 is MNHEY, CDR2 SVGEGT, per germline. CDR3 length: 12 residues. V was trimmed by 6 bases and J by 5 bases, leaving 10 bases between them. The CDR3 protein is CASSLRVTEAFF. CDR3 bases: TGTGCCAGCAGCCTCAGGGTGACTGAAGCTTTCTTT.

This clonotype was detected a few times. V and J are TRBV6-2 or TRBV6-3 and TRBJ2-3, with D tentatively TRBD1 (6 bases). Germline-derived CDR1 and CDR2 are MNHEY and SVGEGT. The CDR3 length is 16 residues. V was cut by 6 bases and J by 5 bases, with 21 bases left in between. The CDR3 DNA sequence: TGTGCCAGCAGCCATCCCAACAGGGTTGGTGGAGATACGCAGTATTTT. Residues: CASSHPNRVGGDTQYF.

The rearrangement uses TRBV20-1 and TRBJ2-7; D not resolved. Germline CDR1 DFQATT, CDR2 SNEGSKA (reference sequence). Trimming removed 1 base from V and 1 base from J, with 8 bases in between. The CDR3 sequence is 13 residues long. In DNA, the CDR3 is TGCAGTGCTAGAGGGCACGATTCCTACGAGCAGTACTTC. Its protein product is CSARGHDSYEQYF.

This clonotype has only a few counts. The chain uses TRBV9 and TRBJ2-2; 7 bases line up with TRBD2. The CDR3 consists of 14 residues. J gave up 4 bases and V 5 bases, and 5 bases lay outside the gene matches. The germline CDR1 and CDR2 sequences are SGDLS and YYNGEE. The CDR3 nucleotides are TGTGCCAGCAGTGAGGGAGGGGCCACCGGGGAGCTGTTTTTT. Its translation is CASSEGGATGELFF.

In this sample, this clonotype turned up many times. V is TRBV28 and J is TRBJ2-3; 8 nucleotides align to TRBD1. This CDR3 is built from 14 residues. Looked up from germline, CDR1 is MDHEN and CDR2 is SYDVKM. Trimming cost V 4 bases and J 0 bases; bases outside gene matches: 0. The CDR3 DNA reads TGTGCCAGCAGTTGGACAGGGAGCACAGATACGCAGTATTTT. The encoded protein is CASSWTGSTDTQYF.

This clonotype was found many times. This chain uses TRBV30 with TRBJ1-4; unclear D gene. Looked up from germline, CDR1 is GTSNPN and CDR2 is SVGIG (reference sequence). The CDR3 runs 13 residues. V dropped 0 bases and J dropped 5 bases, with 7 bases sitting between them. CDR3 amino acids: CAWSVLVNEKLFF. CDR3 DNA: TGTGCCTGGAGTGTACTCGTAAATGAAAAACTGTTTTTT.

This clonotype was seen ten or more times. This sequence joins TRBV6-5 and TRBJ2-5; TRBD1 is a possible D gene (6 bases). The germline V gene encodes CDR1 MNHEY and CDR2 SVGAGI. The V end lost 1 base, the J end lost 4 bases, and 10 bases lay between the germline ends. The CDR3 covers 14 residues. The CDR3 DNA sequence: TGTGCCAGCAGTTACTTGCAGGGGCCAGAGACCCAGTACTTC. As protein: CASSYLQGPETQYF.

This clonotype was observed many times. The V and J genes are TRBV9 and TRBJ2-7; TRBD1 might be the D (6 bases). V lost 4 bases and J lost 0, with 11 bases in between. The germline CDR1 and CDR2 sequences are SGDLS and YYNGEE. The CDR3 covers 14 residues. This CDR3 is CASSSGQISYEQYF. In DNA form, the CDR3 reads TGTGCCAGCAGCTCAGGACAGATCTCCTACGAGCAGTACTTC.

V is TRBV6-6 and J is TRBJ2-5; either TRBD1 or TRBD2 may fit D (5 bases each). CDR1 is MNHNY, CDR2 SVGAGI, per germline (reference sequence). The CDR3 is 15 amino acids. V was clipped by 2 bases and J by 0 bases, with 10 bases between them. CDR3 bases: TGTGCCAGCAGTTACCGGGGCAGAGACCAAGAGACCCAGTACTTC. Protein sequence: CASSYRGRDQETQYF.

For this clonotype: The junction departs from the called germline gene at one end, perhaps through a read error. The CDR3 DNA reads as TGTGCCAGCAGCCAAGCAGGGGCTGGGGTCAACGCCCTGACTTTC. Amino acids: CASSQAGAGVNALTF. The chain employs TRBV14 and TRBJ2-6, with D perhaps TRBD1 (6 bases). CDR1 and CDR2 from the germline V gene are SGHDN and FVKESK. CDR3 length: 15 amino acids.

J is TRBJ2-2 and V is TRBV12-3 or TRBV12-4; D tentatively reads TRBD1 or TRBD2 (5 bases each). V lost 8 bases and J lost 7, with 11 bases in between. The CDR3 extends over 12 amino acids. The CDR3 loop is CASEGLSGELFF. In nucleotides, the CDR3 is TGTGCCAGCGAGGGGTTAAGCGGGGAGCTGTTTTTT.

V gene TRBV20-1 combines with J gene TRBJ2-7, with 7 bases that match TRBD1. Germline loops: CDR1 DFQATT, CDR2 SNEGSKA (reference sequence). Losses at the gene ends were 6 bases for V and 2 bases for J; bases not matched to a gene: 13. The CDR3 is 15 residues long. The CDR3: CSAEPPTGAAYEQYF. The DNA for the CDR3 is TGCAGTGCCGAACCTCCTACAGGGGCAGCCTACGAGCAGTACTTC.

For this clonotype: A read error is possible here, since a much larger clone lies one base away. The J gene is TRBJ1-3, the V gene TRBV7-9; 7 nucleotides line up with TRBD1. This CDR3 has 17 amino acids. Germline CDR1 is SEHNR and CDR2 is FQNEAQ (reference sequence). CDR3 residues: CASIDYTGQNSRNTIYF. Written as DNA, the CDR3 is TGTGCCAGCATCGATTACACGGGACAGAACTCTAGAAACACCATATATTTT. The variable domain in full, with the rest retrieved from reference TRBV7-9 and TRBJ1-3, is DTGVSQNPRHKITKRGQNVTFRCDPISEHNRLYWYRQTLGQGPEFLTYFQNEAQLEKSRLLSDRFSAERPKGSFSTLEIQRTEQGDSAMYLCASIDYTGQNSRNTIYFGEGSWLTVV.

This clonotype was observed many times. The chain recombines TRBV5-5 with TRBJ2-2, with D tentatively TRBD1 (5 bases). CDR3 size: 15 residues. Germline CDR1 is SGHKS and CDR2 is YYEKEE (reference sequence). Trimming cost V 0 bases and J 6 bases, with 12 bases left between them. The CDR3 reads CASSLGRDYAGELFF. CDR3 in DNA: TGTGCCAGCAGCTTGGGCAGGGATTACGCCGGGGAGCTGTTTTTT.